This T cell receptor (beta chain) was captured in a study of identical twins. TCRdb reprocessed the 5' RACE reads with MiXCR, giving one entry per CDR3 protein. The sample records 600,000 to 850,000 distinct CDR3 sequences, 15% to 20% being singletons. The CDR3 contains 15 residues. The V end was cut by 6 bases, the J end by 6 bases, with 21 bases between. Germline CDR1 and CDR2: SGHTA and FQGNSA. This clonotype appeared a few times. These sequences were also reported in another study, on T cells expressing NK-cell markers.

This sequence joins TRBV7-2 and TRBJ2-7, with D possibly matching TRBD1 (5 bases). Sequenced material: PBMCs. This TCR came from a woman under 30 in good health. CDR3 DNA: TGTGCCAGCAGTCACAGATCGGTGGGGCAGGGCGAGCAGTACTTC. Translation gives CASSHRSVGQGEQYF. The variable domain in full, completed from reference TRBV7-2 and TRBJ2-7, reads GAGVSQSPSNKVTEKGKDVELRCDPISGHTALYWYRQSLGQGLEFLIYFQGNSAPDKSGLPSDRFSAERTGGSVSTLTIQRTQQEDSAVYLCASSHRSVGQGEQYFGPGTRLTVT.